The present T cell receptor (beta chain) was sequenced within a study of blood T cell repertoires in COVID-19. Study context: Sources were T cells, B-cell-depleted T cells, or PBMCs; the material itself was cDNA or gDNA.

A word on this clone: The junction does not match germline at one end; this may be a read error.

Assay used: immunoSEQ multiplex PCR; TCRdb lists only in-frame clones, some missing. The data show roughly 20,000 clones, 77% seen once. The CDR3 spans 16 residues. The germline CDR1 and CDR2 sequences are SQVTM and ANQGSEA. Specimen: peripheral blood. The V and J genes are TRBV29-1 and TRBJ1-1, with a weak D call TRBD1 (5 bases). The sequence derives from a man in his sixties or seventies with COVID-19, enrolled during active disease. The CDR3 DNA reads TGCAGCGCCTACACCAGGGATACCGTACTGAAGACTGAAGCTTTCTTT. This sequence encodes CSAYTRDTVLKTEAFF.